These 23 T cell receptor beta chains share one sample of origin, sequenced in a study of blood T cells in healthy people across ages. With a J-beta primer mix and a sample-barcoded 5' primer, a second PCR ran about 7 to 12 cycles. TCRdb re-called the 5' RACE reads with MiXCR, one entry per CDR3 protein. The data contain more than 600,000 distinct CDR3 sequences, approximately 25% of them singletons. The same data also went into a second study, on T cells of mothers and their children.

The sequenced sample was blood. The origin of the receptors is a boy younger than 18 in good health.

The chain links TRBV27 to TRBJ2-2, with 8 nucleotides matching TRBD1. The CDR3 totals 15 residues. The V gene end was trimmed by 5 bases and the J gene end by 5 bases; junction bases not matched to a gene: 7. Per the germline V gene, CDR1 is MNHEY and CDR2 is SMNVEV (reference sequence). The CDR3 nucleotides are TGTGCCAGCAGTCCCGGACAGGGCCGAACCGGGGAGCTGTTTTTT. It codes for CASSPGQGRTGELFF.

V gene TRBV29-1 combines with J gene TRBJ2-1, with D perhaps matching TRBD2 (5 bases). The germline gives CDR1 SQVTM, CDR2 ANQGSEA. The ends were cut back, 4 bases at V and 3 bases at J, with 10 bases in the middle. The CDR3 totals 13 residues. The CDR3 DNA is TGCAGCGTTGTGAAAGGGAGCTACAATGAGCAGTTCTTC. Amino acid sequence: CSVVKGSYNEQFF.

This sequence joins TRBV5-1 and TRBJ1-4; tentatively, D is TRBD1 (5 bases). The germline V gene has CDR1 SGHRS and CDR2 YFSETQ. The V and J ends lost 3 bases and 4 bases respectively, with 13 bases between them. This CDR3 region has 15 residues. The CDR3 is CASSSTGAGNEKLFF. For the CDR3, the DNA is TGCGCCAGCAGCTCCACCGGGGCCGGTAATGAAAAACTGTTTTTT.

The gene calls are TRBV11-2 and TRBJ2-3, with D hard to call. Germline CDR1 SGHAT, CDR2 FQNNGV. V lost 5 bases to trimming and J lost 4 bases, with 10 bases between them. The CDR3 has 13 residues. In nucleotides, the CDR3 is TGTGCCAGCAGCCTCTCGGACCCAGATACGCAGTATTTT. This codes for CASSLSDPDTQYF.

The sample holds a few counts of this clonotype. CDR3 DNA sequence: TGCGCCAGCAGCCAAGAGGTGGGGGCGAACACTGAAGCTTTCTTT. It specifies CASSQEVGANTEAFF. The chain joins TRBV4-1 to TRBJ1-1, with D tentatively TRBD1 (6 bases). Trimming took off 0 bases at V and 1 base at J, with 9 bases between the two ends. This CDR3 has 15 amino acids. Germline V gene sequence: CDR1 MGHRA, CDR2 YSYEKL.

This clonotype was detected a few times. CDR3 sequence (DNA): TGCAGCGCCGAAACAGGGGGAAATGGCTACACCTTC. Translated, it gives CSAETGGNGYTF. The chain carries TRBV29-1 and TRBJ1-2; TRBD1 matches 8 bases. The germline gives CDR1 SQVTM, CDR2 ANQGSEA. The CDR3 is 12 residues long. With 7 bases clipped from V and 6 bases from J, the junction kept 7 bases outside the gene matches.

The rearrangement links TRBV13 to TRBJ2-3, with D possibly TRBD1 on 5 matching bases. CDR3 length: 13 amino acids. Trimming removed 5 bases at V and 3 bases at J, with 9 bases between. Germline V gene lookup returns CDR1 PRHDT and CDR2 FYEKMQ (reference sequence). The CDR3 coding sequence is TGTGCCAGCAGCCATAAGGGGACAGATACGCAGTATTTT. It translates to CASSHKGTDTQYF.

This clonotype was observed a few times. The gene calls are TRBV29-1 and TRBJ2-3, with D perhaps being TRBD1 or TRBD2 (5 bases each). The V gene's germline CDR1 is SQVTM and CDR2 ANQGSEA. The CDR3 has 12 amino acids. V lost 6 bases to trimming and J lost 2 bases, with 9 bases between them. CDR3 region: CSVGRLTDTQYF. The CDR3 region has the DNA TGCAGCGTGGGACGGCTCACAGATACGCAGTATTTT.

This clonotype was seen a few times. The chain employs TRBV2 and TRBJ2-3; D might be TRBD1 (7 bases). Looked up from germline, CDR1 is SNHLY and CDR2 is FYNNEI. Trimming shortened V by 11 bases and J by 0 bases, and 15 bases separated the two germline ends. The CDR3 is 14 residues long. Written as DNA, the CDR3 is TGTGCCGTCCAGGGGGGTTGGAGCACAGATACGCAGTATTTT. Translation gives CAVQGGWSTDTQYF.

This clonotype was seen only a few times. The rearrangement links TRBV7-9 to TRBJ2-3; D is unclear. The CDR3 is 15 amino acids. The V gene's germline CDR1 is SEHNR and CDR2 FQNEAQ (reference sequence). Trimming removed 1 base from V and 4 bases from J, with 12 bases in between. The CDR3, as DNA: TGTGCCAGCAGCTTAGAAGGGTGGACCGCAGATACGCAGTATTTT. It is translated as CASSLEGWTADTQYF.

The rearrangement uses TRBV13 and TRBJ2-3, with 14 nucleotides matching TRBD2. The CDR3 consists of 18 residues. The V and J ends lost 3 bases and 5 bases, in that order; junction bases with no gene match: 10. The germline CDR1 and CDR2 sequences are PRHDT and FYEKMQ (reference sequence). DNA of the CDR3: TGTGCCAGCAGCTTTCCGACTAGCGGGAGGGACCACGGAGATACGCAGTATTTT. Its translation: CASSFPTSGRDHGDTQYF.

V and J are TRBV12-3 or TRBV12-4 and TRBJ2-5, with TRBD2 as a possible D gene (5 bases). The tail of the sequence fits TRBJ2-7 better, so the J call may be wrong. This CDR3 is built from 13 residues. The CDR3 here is CASSLPSGYEQYF. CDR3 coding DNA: TGTGCCAGCAGTTTACCCAGCGGTTACGAGCAGTACTTC.

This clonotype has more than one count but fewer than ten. DNA for the CDR3: TGTGCCAGCAAGGGGCAGGGCACAGATACGCAGTATTTT. This sequence encodes CASKGQGTDTQYF. The chain joins TRBV28 to TRBJ2-3; a weak D match, TRBD1 (5 bases). Per germline, CDR1 MDHEN and CDR2 SYDVKM. The V gene lost 7 bases and the J gene lost 1 base, with 9 bases spanning the gap. The CDR3 has 13 amino acids.

The CDR3 DNA is TGTGCCAGCAGCCAAGATTACGGGGGAATTCGGCCCCAGCATTTT. This sequence encodes CASSQDYGGIRPQHF. The rearrangement joins TRBV3-1 to TRBJ1-5, with D perhaps TRBD1 (5 bases). The germline V and J ends were trimmed by 0 bases and 9 bases, with 15 bases remaining between them. The CDR3 spans 15 residues. Per the germline V gene, CDR1 is LGHDT and CDR2 is YNNKEL (reference sequence).

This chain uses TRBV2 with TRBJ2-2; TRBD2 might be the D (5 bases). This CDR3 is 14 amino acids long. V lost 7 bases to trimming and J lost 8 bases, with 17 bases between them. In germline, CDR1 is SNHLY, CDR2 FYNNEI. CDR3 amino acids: CASTERDGSGELFF. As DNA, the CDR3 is TGTGCCAGCACCGAACGGGATGGGTCTGGGGAGCTGTTTTTT.

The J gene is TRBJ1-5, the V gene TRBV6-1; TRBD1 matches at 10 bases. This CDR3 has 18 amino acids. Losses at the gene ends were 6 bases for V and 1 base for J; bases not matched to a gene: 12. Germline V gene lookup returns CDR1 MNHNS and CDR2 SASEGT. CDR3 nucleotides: TGTGCCAGCAGCGGAGTGACAGGGGGCAGTTGGAGCAATCAGCCCCAGCATTTT. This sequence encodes CASSGVTGGSWSNQPQHF.

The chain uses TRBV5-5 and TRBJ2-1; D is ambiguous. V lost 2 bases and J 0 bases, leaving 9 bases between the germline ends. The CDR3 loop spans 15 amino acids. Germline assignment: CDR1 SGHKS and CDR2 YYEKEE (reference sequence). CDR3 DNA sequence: TGTGCCAGCAGCTTATGGGATCGCTCCTACAATGAGCAGTTCTTC. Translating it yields CASSLWDRSYNEQFF.

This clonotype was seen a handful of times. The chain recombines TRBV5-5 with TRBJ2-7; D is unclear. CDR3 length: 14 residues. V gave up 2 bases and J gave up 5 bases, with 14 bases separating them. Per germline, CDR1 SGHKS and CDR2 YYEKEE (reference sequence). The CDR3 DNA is TGTGCCAGCAGCTTTCAGGACGGTCGGGACGAGCAGTACTTC. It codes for CASSFQDGRDEQYF.

CDR3 sequence (DNA): TGTGCCAGCAGCGCAAAGCGGACTAGCGGGGGTCAGACCCAGTACTTC. Translating it yields CASSAKRTSGGQTQYF. The chain employs TRBV7-3 and TRBJ2-1, with 13 bases aligning to TRBD2. TRBJ2-5 matches the DNA end more closely, so the J call is doubtful. The CDR3 covers 16 residues. The germline CDR1 and CDR2 sequences are SGHTA and FQGTGA.

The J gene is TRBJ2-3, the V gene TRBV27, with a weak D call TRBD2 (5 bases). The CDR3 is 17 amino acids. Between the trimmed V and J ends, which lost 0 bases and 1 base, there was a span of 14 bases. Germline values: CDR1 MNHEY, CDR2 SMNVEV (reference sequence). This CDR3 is CASSLSPGWRGTDTQYF. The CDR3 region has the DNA TGTGCCAGCAGTTTATCACCTGGGTGGCGGGGCACAGATACGCAGTATTTT.

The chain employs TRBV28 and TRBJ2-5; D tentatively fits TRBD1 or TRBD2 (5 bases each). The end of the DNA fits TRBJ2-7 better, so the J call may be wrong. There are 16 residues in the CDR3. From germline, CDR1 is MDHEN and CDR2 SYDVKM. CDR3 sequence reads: CASSLPSGRKTYEQYF. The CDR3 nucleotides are TGTGCCAGCAGTTTGCCCTCGGGACGCAAAACCTACGAGCAGTACTTC.

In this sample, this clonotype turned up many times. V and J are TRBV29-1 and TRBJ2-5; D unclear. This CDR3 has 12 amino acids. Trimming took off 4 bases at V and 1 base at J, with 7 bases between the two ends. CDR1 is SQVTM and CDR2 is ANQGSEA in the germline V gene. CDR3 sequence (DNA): TGCAGCGTTGTTGGCAGCCAAGAGACCCAGTACTTC. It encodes CSVVGSQETQYF.

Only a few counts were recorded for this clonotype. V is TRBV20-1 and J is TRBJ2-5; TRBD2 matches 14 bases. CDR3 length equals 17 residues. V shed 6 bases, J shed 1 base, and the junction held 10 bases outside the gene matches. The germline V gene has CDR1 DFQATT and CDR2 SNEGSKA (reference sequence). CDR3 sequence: CSADAGTSGRFQETQYF. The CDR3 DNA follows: TGCAGTGCCGACGCAGGGACTAGCGGGAGATTCCAAGAGACCCAGTACTTC.